These 8 T cell receptor beta chains were sequenced from one sample in a study of blood T cell repertoires in COVID-19. The table came from immunoSEQ multiplex PCR; TCRdb's copy has only in-frame clones and leaves some out. Of over 80,000 clones detected, 75% to 85% appear once; the ten largest clones hold around 18%. The specimen was peripheral blood. The receptors stem from a woman aged 80 or older with active or convalescent COVID-19.

Concerning this clone itself: The junction and the germline gene differ at one end; a read error may be behind it. V gene TRBV5-1 combines with J gene TRBJ2-7, with TRBD2 matching 11 bases. This CDR3 spans 16 amino acids. Germline V gene lookup returns CDR1 SGHRS and CDR2 YFSETQ. This CDR3 is CASSLLELAGVSEQYF. For the CDR3, the DNA is TGTGCCAGCAGCTTACTGGAACTAGCGGGAGTAAGCGAGCAGTACTTC.

This chain joins TRBV6-6 and TRBJ1-2, with TRBD1 matching 9 bases. The germline V gene has CDR1 MNHNY and CDR2 SVGAGI (reference sequence). The CDR3 is 14 residues long. V shed 6 bases, J shed 5 bases, and the junction held 7 bases outside the gene matches. The CDR3: CASRRDRDVYGYTF. The CDR3 DNA reads as TGTGCCAGCAGAAGGGACAGGGATGTTTATGGCTACACCTTC.

V and J are TRBV30 and TRBJ1-5; D ambiguous. Between the trimmed V and J ends, which lost 4 bases and 0 bases, there was a span of 7 bases. The germline V gene encodes CDR1 GTSNPN and CDR2 SVGIG (reference sequence). This CDR3 has 13 amino acids. The CDR3 is CAWMRYSNQPQHF. The CDR3 nucleotides are TGTGCCTGGATGCGTTATAGCAATCAGCCCCAGCATTTT.

About this clone itself: Its ends do not fully match the called genes, so a read error is possible. The chain employs TRBV5-1 and TRBJ2-1; 14 bases are shared with TRBD2. This CDR3 comprises 17 residues. Germline values: CDR1 SGHRS, CDR2 YFSETQ. The CDR3 nucleotides read TGTGCCAGCAGCTTCATGGGACTAGCGGGGGTCTACAATGAGCAGTTCTTC. It translates to CASSFMGLAGVYNEQFF.

The chain is built from TRBV7-2 and TRBJ2-7, with D tentatively TRBD1 (5 bases). The CDR3 extends over 15 amino acids. Trimming removed 1 base at V and 0 bases at J, with 10 bases between. From germline, CDR1 is SGHTA and CDR2 FQGNSA. CDR3 sequence reads: CASSLGQLNSYEQYF. The CDR3 nucleotides read TGTGCCAGCAGCTTAGGACAGCTAAACTCCTACGAGCAGTACTTC.

This chain uses TRBV10-3 with TRBJ1-2, with a tentative D call TRBD1 (5 bases). In germline, CDR1 is ENHRY, CDR2 SYGVKD. Trimming left V 2 bases short and J 3 bases short, with 10 bases between. The CDR3 contains 14 residues. CDR3 coding DNA: TGTGCCATCAGTGAGGGACTAGGGGACTATGGCTACACCTTC. This gives the protein CAISEGLGDYGYTF.

This chain uses TRBV4-2 with TRBJ2-5; 12 bases match TRBD2. The CDR3 contains 18 residues. V lost 4 bases and J lost 4; bases outside the gene matches: 13. The germline V gene has CDR1 LGHNA and CDR2 YNFKEQ. The CDR3 loop reads CASSPGVTLAGGPETQYF. CDR3 coding DNA: TGTGCCAGCAGCCCAGGGGTAACCCTAGCGGGAGGGCCAGAGACCCAGTACTTC.

The chain links TRBV29-1 to TRBJ2-7; 13 bases fit TRBD2. The V gene's germline CDR1 is SQVTM and CDR2 ANQGSEA. This CDR3 is 14 amino acids long. The J segment lost 4 bases and the V segment lost 7 bases, leaving 7 bases of the junction unmatched. CDR3 protein: CSAQGLAGDYEQYF. CDR3 DNA sequence: TGCAGCGCCCAAGGACTAGCGGGAGATTACGAGCAGTACTTC.